This T cell receptor (beta chain) was retrieved from a study of metastatic and nonmetastatic thyroid tumors. Study in general: Patients with malignant and benign thyroid disease provided blood and tumor or nodule tissue, whose repertoires were compared. Study results and limitations: It was reported that TCR beta diversity was significantly higher in malignant thyroid tumors than benign nodules, in blood and tumor.

To note about this clone: The antigen remains undetermined.

Trimming cost V 6 bases and J 1 base, with 15 bases left between them. This CDR3 comprises 15 residues. Original processing methods: The study took CDR3 differences across clinicopathological groups and made a distant-metastasis classifier for papillary thyroid cancer from them. TCRdb ran MiXCR on the PCR reads. The V and J calls come from TCRdb's annotation, not from the publication. The repertoire holds several thousand clones, with 33% as singletons. No patient had received any treatment before thyroid surgery. This TCR was recovered from a female donor with papillary thyroid cancer or a benign thyroid nodule (not recorded which). Some clones in this sample may be carry-over from other donors' samples. The sample comprised adjacent normal tissue. The chain joins TRBV12-3 or TRBV12-4 to TRBJ1-2, with TRBD1 as a possible D gene (6 bases). Written as DNA, the CDR3 is TGTGCCAGCAGACCCGGGACAAACCATAACTATGGCTACACCTTC. It specifies CASRPGTNHNYGYTF.